A single sample is the source of the 5 T cell receptor beta chains below, sequenced in a study of T cell repertoires in cytomegalovirus infection. TCRdb re-derived calls from the reads in MiXCR, one entry per CDR3 protein. The sample shows 400,000 or so distinct CDR3 sequences, 15% to 20% of them seen only once. The sequenced sample consisted of PBMCs. The receptor source for this set is a human donor in good health (CMV status not recorded). Some clones in this sample may be carry-over from other donors' samples.

This clonotype was detected many times. The chain uses TRBV12-3 or TRBV12-4 and TRBJ1-3; TRBD1 is a possible D gene (5 bases). This CDR3 spans 16 amino acids. The V end was cut by 0 bases, the J end by 4 bases, with 13 bases between. CDR3 loop: CASSLAPGTAGNTIYF. DNA for the CDR3: TGTGCCAGCAGTTTAGCGCCAGGGACCGCCGGAAACACCATATATTTT.

This clonotype was seen a few times. V is TRBV7-2 and J is TRBJ1-5, with D possibly being TRBD1 (6 bases). CDR1 is SGHTA, CDR2 FQGNSA, per germline. V lost 5 bases and J lost 16, with 27 bases in between. This CDR3 spans 15 amino acids. CDR3: CASSRSDQPGTLLHF. The CDR3 nucleotides are TGTGCCAGCAGCCGATCCGACCAACCCGGGACACTTTTACATTTT. The whole variable domain, remainder taken from reference TRBV7-2 and TRBJ1-5, is GAGVSQSPSNKVTEKGKDVELRCDPISGHTALYWYRQSLGQGLEFLIYFQGNSAPDKSGLPSDRFSAERTGGSVSTLTIQRTQQEDSAVYLCASSRSDQPGTLLHFGDGTRLSIL.

This clonotype was seen ten or more times. The chain is built from TRBV7-6 and TRBJ2-7; 7 bases are a match to TRBD2. The germline V gene has CDR1 SGHVS and CDR2 FNYEAQ. The CDR3 covers 15 residues. Germline trimming cut 3 bases from V and 2 bases from J; bases unmatched to any gene: 7. This chain's CDR3 is CASSFWAGETYEQYF. The CDR3, as DNA: TGTGCCAGCAGCTTCTGGGCGGGGGAGACCTACGAGCAGTACTTC.

This clonotype was observed at least ten times. The rearrangement uses TRBV7-6 and TRBJ2-7, with 8 bases fitting TRBD2. Trimming cost V 6 bases and J 6 bases; bases outside gene matches: 7. Germline-derived CDR1 and CDR2 are SGHVS and FNYEAQ. The CDR3 has 13 amino acids. The CDR3 sequence is CASRGREGPEQYF. The CDR3, as DNA: TGTGCCAGCAGAGGACGGGAGGGCCCCGAGCAGTACTTC.

This clonotype has a handful of counts. The rearrangement uses TRBV20-1 and TRBJ2-7, with 13 positions matching TRBD2. Germline values: CDR1 DFQATT, CDR2 SNEGSKA (reference sequence). This CDR3 comprises 15 residues. Trimming cost V 6 bases and J 2 bases; bases outside gene matches: 7. This CDR3 is CSAESTSGGTYEQYF. The DNA of the CDR3 is TGCAGTGCGGAATCGACTAGCGGGGGGACCTACGAGCAGTACTTC.